A single sample gave rise to the 25 T cell receptor beta chains below, sequenced in a study of cytomegalovirus exposure and HLA in healthy donors. The study ran its PCR with 60 Vbeta and 13 Jbeta primers. The assay was immunoSEQ multiplex PCR, and TCRdb's table has in-frame clones only and misses some. Of roughly 170,000 clones in the sample, about four fifths were seen once. What was sequenced was PBMCs. These receptors came from a man aged 25 to 40 in good health and CMV-seropositive.

A note on this clone: Other DNA sequences in the same sample also yield this CDR3. This chain joins TRBV9 and TRBJ1-6; D unresolved. CDR1 is SGDLS and CDR2 is YYNGEE in the germline V gene. V was clipped by 0 bases and J by 8 bases, with 6 bases between them. This CDR3 contains 13 residues. In DNA form, the CDR3 reads TGTGCCAGCAGCGTAGCAACAGATTCACCCCTCCACTTT. Protein product: CASSVATDSPLHF.

V and J are TRBV29-1 and TRBJ2-3; 10 bases are shared with TRBD2. With 5 bases clipped from V and 2 bases from J, the junction kept 4 bases outside the gene matches. CDR1 and CDR2 (germline): SQVTM, ANQGSEA. This CDR3 region has 14 residues. The CDR3: CSVRTSGNTDTQYF. The CDR3 nucleotides read TGCAGCGTTAGGACTAGCGGTAACACAGATACGCAGTATTTT.

This clone was counted many times. The chain combines TRBV28 with TRBJ2-3, with 7 positions matching TRBD2. CDR1 and CDR2 (germline): MDHEN, SYDVKM. V lost 6 bases to trimming and J lost 0 bases; unmatched junction nucleotides: 6. This CDR3 spans 15 amino acids. CDR3 in DNA: TGTGCCAGCAGGGGCCCTAGCGGTAGCACAGATACGCAGTATTTT. Translation: CASRGPSGSTDTQYF.

The rearrangement joins TRBV7-9 to TRBJ2-3, with a possible D match to TRBD2 (5 bases). The CDR3 is made up of 16 amino acids. Germline values: CDR1 SEHNR, CDR2 FQNEAQ (reference sequence). V was clipped by 1 base and J by 0 bases, with 11 bases between them. The chain's CDR3 is CASSLVRRGSTDTQYF. The CDR3 DNA follows: TGTGCCAGCAGCTTAGTACGTCGGGGTAGCACAGATACGCAGTATTTT.

This rearrangement joins TRBV18 to TRBJ2-5; TRBD2 might be the D (6 bases). From germline, CDR1 is KGHSH and CDR2 LQKENI. Trimming cost V 6 bases and J 6 bases, with 11 bases left between them. There are 12 residues in the CDR3. The CDR3 protein is CASSAGTQTQYF. The CDR3 DNA follows: TGTGCCAGCTCGGCCGGGACTCAGACCCAGTACTTC.

In nucleotides, the CDR3 is TGTGCCAGCAGCCCGGGTCCCAATAATGAAAAACTGTTTTTT. Translation: CASSPGPNNEKLFF. The chain joins TRBV11-2 to TRBJ1-4, with no clear D. Germline-derived CDR1 and CDR2 are SGHAT and FQNNGV. There are 14 residues in the CDR3. V lost 5 bases and J lost 4, with 11 bases in between.

The chain joins TRBV23-1 to TRBJ2-3; D gene uncertain. TRBV23-1 is annotated as an ORF whose role is uncertain. V gave up 0 bases and J gave up 6 bases, with 22 bases separating them. This CDR3 is built from 18 residues. The CDR3 DNA reads TGCGCCAGCAGTCAATCTCAGGCCCACACCTACACCACGGATACGCAGTATTTT. Its translation is CASSQSQAHTYTTDTQYF.

The chain carries TRBV6-1 and TRBJ2-7, with TRBD1 identical over 8 bases. Germline values: CDR1 MNHNS, CDR2 SASEGT. The J segment lost 4 bases and the V segment lost 7 bases, leaving 9 bases of the junction unmatched. The CDR3 loop spans 14 amino acids. This CDR3 is CASNRQGSLYEQYF. In DNA, the CDR3 is TGTGCCAGCAACCGACAGGGGTCACTGTACGAGCAGTACTTC.

The rearrangement joins TRBV5-1 to TRBJ2-7, with 8 bases aligning to TRBD1. The germline gives CDR1 SGHRS, CDR2 YFSETQ. The CDR3 runs to 13 residues. Trimming took 2 bases from V and 7 from J; bases not matched to a gene: 5. CDR3 nucleotide sequence: TGCGCCAGCAGCTTTCAGGGGGCGGGGGAGCAGTACTTC. This sequence encodes CASSFQGAGEQYF.

The genes are TRBV18 and TRBJ1-1, with TRBD1 as a possible D gene (6 bases). The CDR3 is 14 amino acids. The germline V and J ends were trimmed by 3 bases and 1 base, with 9 bases remaining between them. From germline, CDR1 is KGHSH and CDR2 LQKENI. CDR3 coding DNA: TGTGCCAGCTCACCCGGGACACCGAACACTGAAGCTTTCTTT. Translation: CASSPGTPNTEAFF.

The V call is TRBV2, the J call TRBJ1-3; 7 bases agree with TRBD1. The junction had 6 bases not matched to a gene; V was cut back by 5 bases and J by 5 bases. This CDR3 has 14 residues. CDR1 SNHLY and CDR2 FYNNEI come from the germline V gene. This CDR3 is CASSFKTGRNTIYF. In nucleotides, the CDR3 is TGTGCCAGCAGTTTTAAGACAGGGAGAAACACCATATATTTT.

The V gene is TRBV4-3, the J gene TRBJ2-3; 7 bases are shared with TRBD1. The germline V gene encodes CDR1 LGHNA and CDR2 YSLEER. CDR3 size: 18 residues. V lost 5 bases and J lost 4; bases outside the gene matches: 18. Written as DNA, the CDR3 is TGCGCCAGCAGCTTCTCTCCGGCCCAGACAGGGCGCGCAGATACGCAGTATTTT. Residues: CASSFSPAQTGRADTQYF.

This clone was seen a few times. The chain employs TRBV6-5 and TRBJ1-2; 10 bases agree with TRBD1. This CDR3 is built from 13 residues. V gave up 5 bases and J gave up 8 bases; unmatched junction bases: 5. Germline CDR1 is MNHEY and CDR2 is SVGAGI. CDR3 coding DNA: TGTGCCAGCAGTAACCGACAGGGGGCCGGCTACACCTTC. It is translated as CASSNRQGAGYTF.

The chain has TRBV6-1 and TRBJ2-7; no clear D gene. Germline CDR1 MNHNS, CDR2 SASEGT. V shed 3 bases and J shed 2 bases, with 11 bases lying between them. This CDR3 is built from 14 residues. The CDR3 DNA sequence: TGTGCCAGCAGTGAGAGATACAGCACCTACGAGCAGTACTTC. Its translation is CASSERYSTYEQYF.

This clone has a single count. This rearrangement joins TRBV5-4 to TRBJ2-1, with 9 bases aligning to TRBD2. V shed 3 bases and J 4 bases; nucleotides not matched to a gene: 8. Looked up from germline, CDR1 is SGHNT and CDR2 is YYREEE (reference sequence). This CDR3 comprises 16 residues. The CDR3 DNA follows: TGTGCCAGCAGCTCCCGAACTAGCGGGTATTACAATGAGCAGTTCTTC. Translation: CASSSRTSGYYNEQFF.

This sequence joins TRBV6-6 and TRBJ2-7, with TRBD2 matching 13 bases. CDR1 is MNHNY, CDR2 SVGAGI, per germline (reference sequence). V was clipped by 5 bases and J by 2 bases; unmatched bases: 3. This CDR3 has 15 residues. The CDR3 sequence: CASSPGTSGTYEQYF. Written as DNA, the CDR3 is TGTGCCAGCAGTCCCGGGACTAGCGGGACCTACGAGCAGTACTTC.

Comments on this clone: The junction differs from germline at one of its ends, possibly a read error. This sequence joins TRBV7-9 and TRBJ1-2; possibly TRBD1 for D (5 bases). Per germline, CDR1 SEHNR and CDR2 FQNEAQ (reference sequence). This CDR3 is 13 amino acids long. The CDR3 spells CSSSFGERGGYTF. As DNA, the CDR3 is TGTTCCAGCAGCTTTGGGGAAAGGGGTGGCTACACCTTC.

This clone was counted a few times. This chain links TRBV15 with TRBJ2-5, with TRBD1 matching over 7 bases. The trim removed 0 bases at V and 5 bases at J, leaving 6 bases unmatched. Per germline, CDR1 LNHNV and CDR2 YYDKDF (reference sequence). The CDR3 runs to 15 residues. The CDR3 DNA is TGTGCCACCAGCAGAGAACGACAGGGCTCGGAGACCCAGTACTTC. Protein product: CATSRERQGSETQYF.

This clone was observed once. The chain links TRBV7-2 to TRBJ2-1; tentative D call: TRBD2 (6 bases). CDR1 is SGHTA and CDR2 is FQGNSA in the germline V gene. V shed 1 base and J shed 4 bases, with 17 bases lying between them. The CDR3 contains 17 residues. The chain's CDR3 is CASSLVDGTPPYNEQFF. The CDR3 nucleotides are TGTGCCAGCAGCTTAGTCGACGGGACTCCCCCTTACAATGAGCAGTTCTTC.

V and J are TRBV11-2 and TRBJ1-5; 7 nucleotides line up with TRBD1. In germline, CDR1 is SGHAT, CDR2 FQNNGV. After removal of 5 bases from V and 1 base from J, the junction contained 2 bases not matched to a gene. CDR3 length: 14 residues. The CDR3 spells CASSKTGSNQPQHF. The CDR3 bases are TGTGCCAGCAGCAAGACAGGGAGCAATCAGCCCCAGCATTTT.

On this clone: The sample has other DNA sequences that encode this CDR3 too. The chain employs TRBV27 and TRBJ2-6; D is unclear. V gave up 3 bases and J gave up 0 bases, with 3 bases separating them. Germline values: CDR1 MNHEY, CDR2 SMNVEV (reference sequence). There are 14 residues in the CDR3. This CDR3 reads CASSLSSGANVLTF. The CDR3 DNA is TGTGCCAGCAGTTTGAGCTCTGGGGCCAACGTCCTGACTTTC.

This chain links TRBV6-1 with TRBJ2-3; D perhaps matches TRBD1 (6 bases). The CDR3 consists of 13 residues. Germline V lookup: CDR1 MNHNS, CDR2 SASEGT. Between the trimmed V and J ends, which lost 3 bases and 7 bases, there was a span of 11 bases. The CDR3 DNA reads as TGTGCCAGCAGTGACGACACAGGGAATACGCAGTATTTT. Amino acids: CASSDDTGNTQYF.

This chain connects TRBV9 to TRBJ2-3; possible D gene TRBD1, 6 bases. This CDR3 has 16 residues. Germline loops: CDR1 SGDLS, CDR2 YYNGEE. V was trimmed by 0 bases and J by 3 bases, leaving 14 bases between them. This chain's CDR3 is CASSVGTGMTTDTQYF. The DNA of the CDR3 is TGTGCCAGCAGCGTAGGAACAGGGATGACGACAGATACGCAGTATTTT.

This clone showed up just a few times. This rearrangement joins TRBV7-8 to TRBJ2-7; 7 nucleotides align to TRBD2. The ends lost 2 bases at V and 1 base at J; junction bases unmatched: 5. The germline CDR1 and CDR2 sequences are SGHVS and FQNEAQ. CDR3 length equals 15 residues. The CDR3 protein is CASSLPGGSSYEQYF. The CDR3 nucleotides are TGTGCCAGCAGCTTACCGGGCGGGAGTTCCTACGAGCAGTACTTC.

By share, this clone ranks as medium-sized. The J gene is TRBJ1-1, the V gene TRBV15; 8 positions agree with TRBD1. There are 13 residues in the CDR3. CDR1 and CDR2 (germline): LNHNV, YYDKDF (reference sequence). V was clipped by 3 bases and J by 8 bases; unmatched bases: 5. CDR3 in amino acids: CATSSRPGGEAFF. The CDR3 bases are TGTGCCACCAGCAGTCGTCCAGGGGGCGAAGCTTTCTTT.